This TCR beta chain was identified during a study of naive and memory T cell subsets. The study, taken as a whole, reports: Naive and memory subsets had different power law exponents for TCR abundance.

An equimolar mix of two oligonucleotides served as the beta constant-region primer for TRBC1 and TRBC2. Ligated cDNA was amplified by four rounds of PCR with nested alpha and beta constant-region primers and SP2. An oligonucleotide with the SP2 primer and a 12-nucleotide UMI was ligated to the cDNA 3' end. MiXCR was run by TCRdb on the UMI-ligation and nested PCR reads, yielding one entry per CDR3 protein. This table holds about 120,000 distinct CDR3 sequences, 35% to 40% found once. Comments on this clonotype: The antigen remains unidentified.

The germline CDR1 and CDR2 sequences are MRHNA and SNTAGT. The V and J ends lost 6 bases and 7 bases respectively, with 15 bases between them. This CDR3 contains 14 residues. The material sequenced was central memory CD4+ T cells from blood. The chain carries TRBV6-4 and TRBJ2-2, with D perhaps matching TRBD1 (6 bases). The source of this sequence is a human donor in good health. The CDR3 nucleotides read TGTGCCAGCAGCCAGGACAGTTGGAACGGGGAGCTGTTTTTT. Translating it yields CASSQDSWNGELFF.